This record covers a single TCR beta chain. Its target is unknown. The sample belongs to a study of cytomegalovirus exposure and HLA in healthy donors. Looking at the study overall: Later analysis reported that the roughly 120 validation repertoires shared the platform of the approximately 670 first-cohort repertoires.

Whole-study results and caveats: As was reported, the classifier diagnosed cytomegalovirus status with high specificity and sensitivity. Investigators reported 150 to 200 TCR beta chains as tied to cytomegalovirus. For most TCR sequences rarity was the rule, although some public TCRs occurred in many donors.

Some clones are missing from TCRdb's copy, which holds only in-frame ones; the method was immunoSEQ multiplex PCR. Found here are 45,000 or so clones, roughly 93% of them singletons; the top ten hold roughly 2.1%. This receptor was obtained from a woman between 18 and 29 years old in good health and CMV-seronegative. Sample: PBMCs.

The CDR3, as DNA: TGTGCCAGTAGCCCCGGGACAGGAAGAGAAAAACTGTTTTTT. It encodes CASSPGTGREKLFF. The chain combines TRBV19 with TRBJ1-4; 8 bases align to TRBD1. The CDR3 is 14 residues long. The ends lost 6 bases at V and 8 bases at J; junction bases unmatched: 8. The germline gives CDR1 LNHDA, CDR2 SQIVND (reference sequence).